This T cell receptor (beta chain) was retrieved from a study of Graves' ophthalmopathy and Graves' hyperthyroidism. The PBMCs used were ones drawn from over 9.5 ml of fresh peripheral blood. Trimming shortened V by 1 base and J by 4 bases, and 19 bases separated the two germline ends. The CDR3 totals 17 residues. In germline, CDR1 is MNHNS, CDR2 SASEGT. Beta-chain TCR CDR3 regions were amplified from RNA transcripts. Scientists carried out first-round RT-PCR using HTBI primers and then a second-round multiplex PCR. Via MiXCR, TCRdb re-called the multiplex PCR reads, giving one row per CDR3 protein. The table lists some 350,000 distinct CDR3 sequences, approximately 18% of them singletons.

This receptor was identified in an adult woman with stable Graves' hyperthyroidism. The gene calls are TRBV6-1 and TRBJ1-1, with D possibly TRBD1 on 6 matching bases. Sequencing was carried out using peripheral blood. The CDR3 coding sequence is TGTGCCAGCAGTGAAGTTCTCCTTTTCAGGGGAGGCACTGAAGCTTTCTTT. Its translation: CASSEVLLFRGGTEAFF.